Shown below are 8 T cell receptor beta chains from a single sample sequenced in a study of blood T cells in healthy people across ages (dated by TCRdb to about 2015). Library preparation employed 5' RACE. The listed sequencing device is Illumina HiSeq 2500. A second 7 to 11 cycle PCR used a sample-barcoded 5' primer and a J-beta primer mix. Through fastp at Q25 and MiXCR, TCRdb rebuilt clones from the public reads, retaining in-frame beta chains. Rows are combined by CDR3 protein, so each entry shows the most common genes and DNA. The sample has about 760,000 distinct CDR3 sequences on record, around 25% of them singletons. More than 7.5% of the sample is taken by the ten largest. These data are also associated with another study on T cells of mothers and their children.

The material sequenced was blood. These receptors all come from a boy younger than 18 in good health.

V and J are TRBV3-1 and TRBJ2-7, with D possibly being TRBD1 (6 bases). The CDR3 length is 15 residues. The germline gives CDR1 LGHDT, CDR2 YNNKEL (reference sequence). V lost 6 bases and J lost 0, with 15 bases in between. The CDR3 sequence: CASSPPGHLSYEQYF. The CDR3 DNA is TGTGCCAGCAGTCCTCCGGGACACCTCTCCTACGAGCAGTACTTC.

This clonotype was seen more than once but under ten times. The chain has TRBV4-3 and TRBJ2-3; the match to TRBD2 covers 7 bases. CDR3 length: 16 amino acids. V lost 5 bases and J lost 2; bases outside the gene matches: 10. CDR1 is LGHNA, CDR2 YSLEER, per germline. Written as DNA, the CDR3 is TGCGCCAGCAGCGCCACGCGGGCGGGGGACACAGATACGCAGTATTTT. Translation: CASSATRAGDTDTQYF.

This clonotype occurred a few times. The V and J genes are TRBV27 and TRBJ1-6; D remains unclear. The V gene's germline CDR1 is MNHEY and CDR2 SMNVEV (reference sequence). The CDR3 contains 16 residues. V lost 3 bases to trimming and J lost 11 bases, with 20 bases between them. The CDR3 DNA reads as TGTGCCAGCAGTTTTGGCCATGACCTAGATTATCCACCCCTCCACTTT. It is translated as CASSFGHDLDYPPLHF.

The CDR3 is CASSLYVTSSYEQYF. The CDR3 nucleotides read TGTGCCAGCAGCTTATATGTGACTAGCTCCTACGAGCAGTACTTC. The chain combines TRBV7-8 with TRBJ2-7; D might be TRBD2 (6 bases). Trimming took off 2 bases at V and 0 bases at J, with 11 bases between the two ends. Germline V gene data show CDR1 as SGHVS and CDR2 as FQNEAQ. This CDR3 comprises 15 residues.

In this sample, this clonotype turned up a few times. The rearrangement links TRBV10-2 to TRBJ1-4; D remains unclear. This CDR3 region has 14 residues. CDR1 is WSHSY, CDR2 SAAADI, per germline. V lost 4 bases to trimming and J lost 7 bases, with 13 bases between them. The CDR3 DNA follows: TGCGCCAGCAGTGTTAGAAGTTTCCCTGAAAAACTGTTTTTT. Encoded protein: CASSVRSFPEKLFF.

The chain recombines TRBV9 with TRBJ2-3; no reliable D call. Trimming pared 0 bases from V and 0 bases from J, leaving 8 bases between. The CDR3 covers 15 residues. Germline lookup yields CDR1 SGDLS and CDR2 YYNGEE. This CDR3 is CASSVVGRSTDTQYF. CDR3 DNA: TGTGCCAGCAGCGTAGTAGGCAGAAGCACAGATACGCAGTATTTT.

The CDR3 sequence is CSARGLNENQPQHF. The CDR3 bases are TGCAGTGCTAGAGGGTTGAACGAGAATCAGCCCCAGCATTTT. The chain combines TRBV20-1 with TRBJ1-5; D unclear. V dropped 1 base and J dropped 4 bases, with 11 bases sitting between them. Germline V gene data show CDR1 as DFQATT and CDR2 as SNEGSKA (reference sequence). The CDR3 runs 14 residues.

The rearrangement joins TRBV6-5 to TRBJ2-5; 9 bases map to TRBD1. The J call is in doubt because the DNA end fits TRBJ2-1 better. CDR1 is MNHEY, CDR2 SVGAGI, per germline. The CDR3 spans 15 residues. For the CDR3, the DNA is TGTGCCAGCAGTCCCGGGACAGGGAGCTCTAATGAGCAGTTCTTC. Its translation: CASSPGTGSSNEQFF.